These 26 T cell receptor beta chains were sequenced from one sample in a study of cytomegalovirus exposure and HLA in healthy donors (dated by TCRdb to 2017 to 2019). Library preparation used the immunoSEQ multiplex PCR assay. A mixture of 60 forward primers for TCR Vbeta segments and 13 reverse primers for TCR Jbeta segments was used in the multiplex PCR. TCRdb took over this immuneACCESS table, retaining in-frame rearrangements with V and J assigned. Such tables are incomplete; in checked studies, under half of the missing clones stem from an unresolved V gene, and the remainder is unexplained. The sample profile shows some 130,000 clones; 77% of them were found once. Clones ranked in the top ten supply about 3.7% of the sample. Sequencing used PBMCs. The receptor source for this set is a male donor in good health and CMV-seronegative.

The CDR3 loop is CASSSSGGGETQYF. CDR3 in DNA: TGTGCCAGCAGCTCTAGCGGGGGGGGCGAGACCCAGTACTTC. V gene TRBV5-6 combines with J gene TRBJ2-5, with TRBD2 matching 12 bases. V was clipped by 3 bases and J by 5 bases; unmatched bases: 2. CDR3 length: 14 residues. The germline CDR1 and CDR2 sequences are SGHDT and YYEEEE.

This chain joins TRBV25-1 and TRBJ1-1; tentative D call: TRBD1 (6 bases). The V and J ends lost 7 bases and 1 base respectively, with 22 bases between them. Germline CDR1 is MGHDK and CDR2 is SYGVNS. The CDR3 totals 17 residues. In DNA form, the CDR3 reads TGTGCCAGCATGCGAGCGGGGGGCGGTGGTAAGAACACTGAAGCTTTCTTT. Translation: CASMRAGGGGKNTEAFF.

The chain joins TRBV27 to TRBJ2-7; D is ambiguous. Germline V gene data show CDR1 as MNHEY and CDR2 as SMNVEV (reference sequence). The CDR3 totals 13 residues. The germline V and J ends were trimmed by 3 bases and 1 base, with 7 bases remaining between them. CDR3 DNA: TGTGCCAGCAGTTTGGGCAAGTCCTACGAGCAGTACTTC. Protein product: CASSLGKSYEQYF.

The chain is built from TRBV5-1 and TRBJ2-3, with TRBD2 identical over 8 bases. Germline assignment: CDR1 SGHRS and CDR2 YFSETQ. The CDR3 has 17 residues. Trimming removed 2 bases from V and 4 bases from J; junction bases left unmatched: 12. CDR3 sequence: CASSFPVGSGMADTQYF. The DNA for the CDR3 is TGCGCCAGCAGCTTCCCGGTGGGTAGCGGGATGGCAGATACGCAGTATTTT.

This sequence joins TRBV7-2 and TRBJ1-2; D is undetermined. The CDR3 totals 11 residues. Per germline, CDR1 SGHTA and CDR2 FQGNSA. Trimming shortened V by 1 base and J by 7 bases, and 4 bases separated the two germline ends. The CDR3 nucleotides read TGTGCCAGCAGCTTAGTCCGTGGCTACACCTTC. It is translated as CASSLVRGYTF.

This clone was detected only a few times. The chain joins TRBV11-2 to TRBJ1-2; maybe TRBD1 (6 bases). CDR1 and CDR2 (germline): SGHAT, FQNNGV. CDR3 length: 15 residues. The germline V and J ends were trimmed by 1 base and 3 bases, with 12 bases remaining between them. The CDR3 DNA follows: TGTGCCAGCAGCTTAGGGTTCAACAGGGACTATGGCTACACCTTC. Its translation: CASSLGFNRDYGYTF. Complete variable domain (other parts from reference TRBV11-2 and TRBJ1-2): EAGVAQSPRYKIIEKRQSVAFWCNPISGHATLYWYQQILGQGPKLLIQFQNNGVVDDSQLPKDRFSAERLKGVDSTLKIQPAKLEDSAVYLCASSLGFNRDYGYTFGSGTRLTVV.

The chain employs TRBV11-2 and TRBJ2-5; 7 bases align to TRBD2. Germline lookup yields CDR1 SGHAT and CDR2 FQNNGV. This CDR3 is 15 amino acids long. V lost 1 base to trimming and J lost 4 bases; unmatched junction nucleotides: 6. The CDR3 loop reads CASSLASGIRETQYF. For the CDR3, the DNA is TGTGCCAGCAGCTTAGCAAGCGGGATCAGAGAGACCCAGTACTTC. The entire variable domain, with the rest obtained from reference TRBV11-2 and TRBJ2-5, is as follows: EAGVAQSPRYKIIEKRQSVAFWCNPISGHATLYWYQQILGQGPKLLIQFQNNGVVDDSQLPKDRFSAERLKGVDSTLKIQPAKLEDSAVYLCASSLASGIRETQYFGPGTRLLVL.

The CDR3 loop reads CASSLGRDRQPQHF. The CDR3 nucleotides are TGTGCCAGCTCCCTAGGACGGGACAGACAGCCCCAGCATTTT. The chain joins TRBV18 to TRBJ1-5; 7 bases are a match to TRBD1. Germline CDR1 and CDR2: KGHSH and LQKENI. With V trimmed by 6 bases and J by 7 bases, 9 bases remained unmatched. CDR3 length: 14 amino acids.

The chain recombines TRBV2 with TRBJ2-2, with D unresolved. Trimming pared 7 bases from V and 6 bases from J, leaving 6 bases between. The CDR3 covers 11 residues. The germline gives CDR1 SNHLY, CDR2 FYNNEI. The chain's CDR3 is CASISAGELFF. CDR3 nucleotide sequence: TGTGCCAGCATAAGCGCCGGGGAGCTGTTTTTT.

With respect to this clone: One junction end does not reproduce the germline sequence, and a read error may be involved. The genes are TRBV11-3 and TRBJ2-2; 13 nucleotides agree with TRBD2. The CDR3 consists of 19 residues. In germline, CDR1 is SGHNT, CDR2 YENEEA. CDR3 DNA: TGTGCCAGCAGCACTCGGACTAGCGGGAGAGTACTTAACAACGGGGAGCTGTTTTTT. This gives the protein CASSTRTSGRVLNNGELFF. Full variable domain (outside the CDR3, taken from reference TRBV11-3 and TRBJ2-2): EAGVVQSPRYKIIEKKQPVAFWCNPISGHNTLYWYLQNLGQGPELLIRYENEEAVDDSQLPKDRFSAERLKGVDSTLKIQPAELGDSAVYLCASSTRTSGRVLNNGELFFGEGSRLTVL.

The CDR3: CASSQWEQGYGYTF. The CDR3 bases are TGCGCCAGCAGTCAATGGGAACAGGGGTATGGCTACACCTTC. This chain connects TRBV23-1 to TRBJ1-2, with 7 bases identical to TRBD1. TRBV23-1 counts as an open reading frame of uncertain function. The V gene end was trimmed by 1 base and the J gene end by 5 bases; junction bases not matched to a gene: 4. This CDR3 has 14 residues.

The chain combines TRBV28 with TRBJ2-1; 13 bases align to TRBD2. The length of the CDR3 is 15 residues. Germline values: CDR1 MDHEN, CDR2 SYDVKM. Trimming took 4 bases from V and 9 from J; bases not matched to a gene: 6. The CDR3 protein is CASSSTGTSGAEQFF. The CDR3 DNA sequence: TGTGCCAGCAGTTCGACCGGGACTAGCGGGGCTGAGCAGTTCTTC.

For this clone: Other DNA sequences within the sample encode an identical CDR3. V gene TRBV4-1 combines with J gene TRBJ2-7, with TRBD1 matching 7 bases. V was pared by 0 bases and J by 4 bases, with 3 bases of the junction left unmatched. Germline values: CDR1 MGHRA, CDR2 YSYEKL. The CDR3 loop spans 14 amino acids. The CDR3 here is CASSQDARGYEQYF. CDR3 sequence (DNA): TGCGCCAGCAGCCAAGATGCCAGGGGGTACGAGCAGTACTTC.

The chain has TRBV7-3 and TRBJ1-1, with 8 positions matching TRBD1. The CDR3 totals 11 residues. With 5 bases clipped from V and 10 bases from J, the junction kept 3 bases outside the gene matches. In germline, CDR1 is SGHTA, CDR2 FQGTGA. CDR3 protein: CASSNGQGAFF. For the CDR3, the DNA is TGTGCCAGCAGCAACGGACAGGGAGCTTTCTTT.

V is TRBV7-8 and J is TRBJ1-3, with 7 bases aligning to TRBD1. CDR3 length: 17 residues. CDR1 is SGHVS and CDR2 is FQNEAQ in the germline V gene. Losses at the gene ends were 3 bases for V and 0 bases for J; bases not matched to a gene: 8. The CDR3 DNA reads TGTGCCAGCAGCTTGACAGGGACTCCAAGCTCTGGAAACACCATATATTTT. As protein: CASSLTGTPSSGNTIYF.

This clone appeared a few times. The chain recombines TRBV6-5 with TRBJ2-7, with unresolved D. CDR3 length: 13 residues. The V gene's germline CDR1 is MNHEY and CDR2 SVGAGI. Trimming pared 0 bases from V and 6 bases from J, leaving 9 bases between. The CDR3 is CASSYSRVSEQYF. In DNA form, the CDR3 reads TGTGCCAGCAGTTACTCTCGGGTCTCCGAGCAGTACTTC.

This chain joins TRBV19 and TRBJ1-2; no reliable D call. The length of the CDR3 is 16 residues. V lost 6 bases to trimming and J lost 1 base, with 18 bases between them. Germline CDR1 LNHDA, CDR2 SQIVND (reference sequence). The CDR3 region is CASSKPGTAVNYGYTF. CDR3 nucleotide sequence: TGTGCCAGTAGCAAACCGGGAACAGCGGTTAACTATGGCTACACCTTC.

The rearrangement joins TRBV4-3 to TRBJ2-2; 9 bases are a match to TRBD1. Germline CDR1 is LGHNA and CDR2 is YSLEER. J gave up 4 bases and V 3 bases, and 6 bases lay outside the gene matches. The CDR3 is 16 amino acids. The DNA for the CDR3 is TGCGCCAGCAGCCAGGGGACAGGGACGGGCACCGGGGAGCTGTTTTTT. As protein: CASSQGTGTGTGELFF.

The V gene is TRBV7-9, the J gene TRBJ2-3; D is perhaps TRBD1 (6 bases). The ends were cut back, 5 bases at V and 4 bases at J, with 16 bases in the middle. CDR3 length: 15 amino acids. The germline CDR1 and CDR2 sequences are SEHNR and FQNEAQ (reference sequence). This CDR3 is CASSPTGFRADTQYF. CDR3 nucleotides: TGTGCCAGCAGCCCTACAGGGTTTAGGGCAGATACGCAGTATTTT.

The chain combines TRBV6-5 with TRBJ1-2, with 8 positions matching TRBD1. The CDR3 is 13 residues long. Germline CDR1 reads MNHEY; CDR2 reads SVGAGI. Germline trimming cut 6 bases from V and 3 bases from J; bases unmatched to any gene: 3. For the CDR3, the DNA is TGTGCCAGCAGCAGGGGGCCAGACTATGGCTACACCTTC. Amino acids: CASSRGPDYGYTF.

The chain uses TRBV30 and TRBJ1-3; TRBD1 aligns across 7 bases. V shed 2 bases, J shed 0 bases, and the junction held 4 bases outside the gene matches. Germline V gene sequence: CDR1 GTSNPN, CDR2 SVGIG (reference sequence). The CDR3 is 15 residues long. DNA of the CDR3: TGTGCCTGGAGTAAGGGGGCCCTCTCTGGAAACACCATATATTTT. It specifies CAWSKGALSGNTIYF.

In nucleotides, the CDR3 is TGCGCCAGCAGCCAACCGCAGGGGCCCCAAGAGACCCAGTACTTC. This sequence encodes CASSQPQGPQETQYF. The chain has TRBV4-1 and TRBJ2-5; a weak D match, TRBD1 (6 bases). Germline CDR1 reads MGHRA; CDR2 reads YSYEKL. This CDR3 is 15 amino acids long. V lost 2 bases and J lost 1, with 11 bases in between.

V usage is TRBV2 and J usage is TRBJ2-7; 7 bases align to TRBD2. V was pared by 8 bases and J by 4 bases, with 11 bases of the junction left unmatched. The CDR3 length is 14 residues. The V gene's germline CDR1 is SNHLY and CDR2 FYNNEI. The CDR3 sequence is CASYSAGERYEQYF. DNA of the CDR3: TGTGCCAGCTATTCGGCGGGAGAAAGATACGAGCAGTACTTC.

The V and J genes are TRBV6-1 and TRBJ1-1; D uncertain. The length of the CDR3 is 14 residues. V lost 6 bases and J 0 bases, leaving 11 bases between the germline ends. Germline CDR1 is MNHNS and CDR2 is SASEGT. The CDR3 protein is CASRTGFMNTEAFF. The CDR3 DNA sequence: TGTGCCAGCAGGACCGGGTTCATGAACACTGAAGCTTTCTTT.

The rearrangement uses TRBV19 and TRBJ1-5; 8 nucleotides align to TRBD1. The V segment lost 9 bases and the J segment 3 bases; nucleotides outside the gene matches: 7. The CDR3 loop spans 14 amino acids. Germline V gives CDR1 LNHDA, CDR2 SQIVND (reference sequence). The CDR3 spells CASTGTGYNQPQHF. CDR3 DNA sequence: TGTGCCAGCACCGGGACAGGATACAATCAGCCCCAGCATTTT.

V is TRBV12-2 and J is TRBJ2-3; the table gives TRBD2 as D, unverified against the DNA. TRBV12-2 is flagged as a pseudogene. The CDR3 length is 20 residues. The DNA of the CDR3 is TGTGCAAGTCGCTTAGTTCTGCGGGAGGGCCGTCTCCTCAGCACAGATACGCAGTATTTT. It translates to CASRLVLREGRLLSTDTQYF.